A selection of T cell receptor beta chains follows, all from one sample in a study of cytomegalovirus exposure and HLA in healthy donors. Profiling relied on immunoSEQ multiplex PCR, and the TCRdb table lists in-frame clones only, not all of them. The sample carries almost 200,000 clones, about 81% recorded once. Source material: PBMCs. These receptors were collected from a young woman in good health and CMV-seronegative. Each CDR3 is given with its conserved first and last residue. The D gene is left open where the match is weak. Size values are once, few and many counts, or a class for expanded clones, and some rows have none.

V: TRBV6-5
size: few
D: -
J: TRBJ1-2
DNA: TGTGCCAGCAGTTCGACAGGCACCCCCTATGGCTACACCTTC
CDR3: CASSSTGTPYGYTF

V: TRBV5-6
size: few
D: TRBD2
J: TRBJ2-1
DNA: TGTGCCAGCAGCTTGGGACTAGCGGGGGGGAATGAGCAGTTCTTC
CDR3: CASSLGLAGGNEQFF

V: TRBV27
size: -
D: -
J: TRBJ1-4
DNA: TGTGCCAGCAAAGCGGGACGCCAACTAAATGAAAAACTGTTTTTT
CDR3: CASKAGRQLNEKLFF

V: TRBV7-9
size: -
D: TRBD1
J: TRBJ1-1
DNA: TGTGCCAGCAGCCTCATGGGACAGGGCGGGAGGAGGGCTTTCTTT
CDR3: CASSLMGQGGRRAFF

V: TRBV19
size: -
D: -
J: TRBJ1-3
DNA: TGTGCCAGTAGTATGGCGTCCAGACACTCTGGAAACACCATATATTTT
CDR3: CASSMASRHSGNTIYF

V: TRBV27
size: once
D: TRBD1
J: TRBJ2-3
DNA: TGTGCCAGCAGTCCCTGGACAGGGGGGACAGATACGCAGTATTTT
CDR3: CASSPWTGGTDTQYF

V: TRBV5-1
size: -
D: -
J: TRBJ2-4
DNA: TGCGCCAGCAGCCCTGGACACGATCCCAACATTCAGTACTTC
CDR3: CASSPGHDPNIQYF

V: TRBV2
size: -
D: -
J: TRBJ2-1
DNA: TGTGCCAGCAGGCCTGACTCGAGCTCCTACAATGAGCAGTTCTTC
CDR3: CASRPDSSSYNEQFF

V: TRBV2
size: -
D: -
J: TRBJ1-1
DNA: TGTGCCAGCATCTCGACACGCACGAACACTGAAGCTTTCTTT
CDR3: CASISTRTNTEAFF

V: TRBV27
size: -
D: -
J: TRBJ2-7
DNA: TGTGCCAGCAGTTCCCCCATGCGGGCTTCCTACGAGCAGTACTTC
CDR3: CASSSPMRASYEQYF

V: TRBV13
size: -
D: -
J: TRBJ2-5
DNA: TGTGCCAGCAGCCCCAACGCGGTAGGTGGCACACAAGAGACCCAGTACTTC
CDR3: CASSPNAVGGTQETQYF

V: TRBV5-1
size: few
D: TRBD1
J: TRBJ1-2
DNA: TGCGCCAGCAGCTTGGATGGCAGGGGGGATGGCTACACCTTC
CDR3: CASSLDGRGDGYTF

V: TRBV7-3
size: few
D: -
J: TRBJ1-1
DNA: TGTGCCAGCAGCTCCCGTCAGGGCACTGAAGCTTTCTTT
CDR3: CASSSRQGTEAFF

V: TRBV7-9
size: -
D: -
J: TRBJ1-2
DNA: TGTGCCAGCAGCTTAAACGCAGGGGTCTATGGCTACACCTTC
CDR3: CASSLNAGVYGYTF

V: TRBV29-1
size: -
D: -
J: TRBJ2-3
DNA: TGCAGCGTTGAAGATACACAGGCGCAGTATTTT
CDR3: CSVEDTQAQYF

V: TRBV6-5
size: -
D: TRBD1
J: TRBJ2-7
DNA: TGTGCCAGCAGTAAGCCGGGACAGGCTGTTTACGAGCAGTACTTC
CDR3: CASSKPGQAVYEQYF

V: TRBV7-2
size: -
D: TRBD2
J: TRBJ2-1
DNA: TGTGCCAGCAGCCAAATAGCGGGGGGAGCCTACAATGAGCAGTTCTTC
CDR3: CASSQIAGGAYNEQFF

V: TRBV18
size: -
D: -
J: TRBJ2-1
DNA: TGTGCCAGCTCACCACCTAGTCTCGTTGAGCAGTTCTTC
CDR3: CASSPPSLVEQFF

V: TRBV5-1
size: -
D: TRBD2
J: TRBJ2-2
DNA: TGCGCCAGCAGCCCCCCGACTAGCGGGAGCAACACCGGGGAGCTGTTTTTT
CDR3: CASSPPTSGSNTGELFF

V: TRBV19
size: -
D: -
J: TRBJ1-1
DNA: TGTGCCAGTACCACCGACAGGATGAACACTGAAGCTTTCTTT
CDR3: CASTTDRMNTEAFF

V: TRBV5-4
size: -
D: TRBD2
J: TRBJ2-3
DNA: TGTGCCAGCAGCCGGACGGGGGGGGGCGTCACAGATACGCAGTATTTT
CDR3: CASSRTGGGVTDTQYF

V: TRBV5-1
size: -
D: TRBD1
J: TRBJ1-4
DNA: TGCGCCAGCAGCTTCGGGACAGGCGGAGAAAAACTGTTTTTT
CDR3: CASSFGTGGEKLFF

V: TRBV9
size: -
D: TRBD2
J: TRBJ2-7
DNA: TGTGCCAGCAGCACCTCTTATCTTGGACTAGCGGGGGTGGTGGAGCAGTACTTC
CDR3: CASSTSYLGLAGVVEQYF

V: TRBV7-9
size: -
D: TRBD2
J: TRBJ2-1
DNA: TGTGCCACTCCGAGACTAGCGGGTCACAATGAGCAGTTCTTC
CDR3: CATPRLAGHNEQFF

V: TRBV4-2
size: -
D: -
J: TRBJ1-2
DNA: TGTGCCAGCAGCCAAGATCGGACGGGGGGCTGGGGCTACACCTTC
CDR3: CASSQDRTGGWGYTF

V: TRBV30
size: once
D: -
J: TRBJ1-1
DNA: TGTGCCTGGAATCCCCCAATCCTGCGTCTATTGAACACTGAAGCTTTCTTT
CDR3: CAWNPPILRLLNTEAFF

V: TRBV6-6
size: -
D: TRBD1
J: TRBJ2-7
DNA: TGTGCCAGCAGGACCCCGGGACAGGGAAGCTCCTACGAGCAGTACTTC
CDR3: CASRTPGQGSSYEQYF

V: TRBV5-4
size: -
D: TRBD2
J: TRBJ2-3
DNA: TGTGCCAGCAGCTGGGGGCGGGAGGGCCGAAATACGCAGTATTTT
CDR3: CASSWGREGRNTQYF

V: TRBV30
size: -
D: -
J: TRBJ1-1
DNA: TGTGCCTGGAGTGTGACAGGATTAGGAGCTTTCTTT
CDR3: CAWSVTGLGAFF

V: TRBV6-1
size: few
D: -
J: TRBJ1-2
DNA: TGTGCCAGCAGTGAACGGGGGGATTATGGCTACACCTTC
CDR3: CASSERGDYGYTF

V: TRBV27
size: -
D: -
J: TRBJ2-2
DNA: TGTGCCAGCAGTTATCCAAACACCGGGGAGCTGTTTTTT
CDR3: CASSYPNTGELFF

V: TRBV15
size: -
D: TRBD1
J: TRBJ1-2
DNA: TGTGCCACCAGCAGCCCTCGTCTGACAGGGCTACTACTTAACTATGGCTACACCTTC
CDR3: CATSSPRLTGLLLNYGYTF

V: TRBV27
size: -
D: TRBD2
J: TRBJ2-1
DNA: TGTGCCAGCAGTGCGCGGACTAGGGTGGGAAACAATGAGCAGTTCTTC
CDR3: CASSARTRVGNNEQFF

V: TRBV19
size: few
D: -
J: TRBJ1-1
DNA: TGTGCCAGTAGGTATAGTCACAGTCAGAACACTGAAGCTTTCTTT
CDR3: CASRYSHSQNTEAFF

V: TRBV2
size: -
D: TRBD1
J: TRBJ2-3
DNA: TGTGCCAGCAGGGGGGACAGTCCCACGCAGTATTTT
CDR3: CASRGDSPTQYF

V: TRBV2
size: -
D: -
J: TRBJ2-5
DNA: TGTGCCAGCAACCCTCCTAGGGGGGGGGACCAAGAGACCCAGTACTTC
CDR3: CASNPPRGGDQETQYF

V: TRBV9
size: -
D: -
J: TRBJ2-1
DNA: TGTGCCAGCAGCCCCCGCAGGACAGCCTACAATGAGCAGTTCTTC
CDR3: CASSPRRTAYNEQFF

V: TRBV19
size: -
D: -
J: TRBJ2-7
DNA: TGTGCCAGTAGTATTGCGGGGCTTAGCTCCTACGAGCAGTACTTC
CDR3: CASSIAGLSSYEQYF

V: TRBV5-1
size: -
D: -
J: TRBJ2-1
DNA: TGCGCCAGCAGCACGAGATCCCAGGGTAATCGACTGAATGAGCAGTTCTTC
CDR3: CASSTRSQGNRLNEQFF

V: TRBV5-1
size: -
D: TRBD1
J: TRBJ1-1
DNA: TGCGCCAGCAGCTTAGGGACAGCCAACACTGAAGCTTTCTTT
CDR3: CASSLGTANTEAFF

V: TRBV14
size: -
D: TRBD2
J: TRBJ2-3
DNA: TGTGCCAGCAGCCAAGACCTAGGGAGGGCCCCCACAGATACGCAGTATTTT
CDR3: CASSQDLGRAPTDTQYF